The entry that follows covers one T cell receptor (beta chain) sequence. Its antigen is as yet unknown. This sample was included in a study of post-analysis software for immune sequencing data. Overall study results and limits: Four to six TRBV segments (TRBV5-6, TRBV5-1 and TRBV20-1 among them) occurred more frequently in patients than in controls.

Tagging with unique molecular identifiers was a feature of the TCR beta cDNA libraries. MiXCR, run by TCRdb on the PCR reads, gives a single entry per CDR3 protein. Of about 540,000 distinct CDR3 sequences listed, 34% are singletons. V dropped 6 bases and J dropped 3; count of bases not matched to a gene: 9. Germline CDR1 and CDR2: ENHRY and SYGVKD. The CDR3 covers 15 residues. The genes are TRBV10-3 and TRBJ2-3, with TRBD1 matching 7 bases. The TCR originated in a girl between 2 and 17 years old with multiple sclerosis. The sequenced material came from blood. The chain's CDR3 is CAISPGTAGTDTQYF. The CDR3 nucleotides read TGTGCCATCAGCCCCGGGACAGCAGGAACAGATACGCAGTATTTT.